This T cell receptor beta chain was observed in a study of cytomegalovirus exposure and HLA in healthy donors. This clone was recorded a few times. This CDR3 is 15 amino acids long. Trimming took off 4 bases at V and 2 bases at J, with 9 bases between the two ends. CDR1 and CDR2 (germline): MNHEY, SMNVEV (reference sequence). PCR amplification relied on 60 Vbeta primers (plus 13 Jbeta primers). Generated by immunoSEQ multiplex PCR, the TCRdb table keeps only in-frame clones and is missing some. The sample has 110,000 to 150,000 clones; 75% to 85% are singletons. The sample was PBMCs. The V call is TRBV27, the J call TRBJ1-6; a weak D match, TRBD1 (6 bases). This sequence originates from a woman between 18 and 30 years old in good health and CMV-seropositive. In nucleotides, the CDR3 is TGTGCCAGCAGTTCCAGGGGACCCTATAATTCACCCCTCCACTTT. Translation: CASSSRGPYNSPLHF.